This entry lists 32 T cell receptor beta chains sequenced from one sample in a study of shared clonotypes between healthy human individuals. Clones were read by immunoSEQ multiplex PCR, and TCRdb kept only the in-frame ones, dropping some. The top ten clones hold roughly 0.36% of a sample with 2.3 million or so clones, 93% of them seen once. Sequenced input: naive CD4+ T cells from PBMCs. Indicated subset: CD45RA+ positively selected. Receptors were obtained from a man in his late teens or twenties in good health. Some clones in this sample may be carry-over from other donors' samples.

The table lists this clone with a count of one. J is TRBJ2-3 and V is TRBV6-1; D call uncertain. This CDR3 has 12 residues. Deletions cut 1 base from V and 4 bases from J, with 3 bases between. The germline CDR1 and CDR2 sequences are MNHNS and SASEGT. The CDR3 region is CASSEGSDTQYF. In DNA form, the CDR3 reads TGTGCCAGCAGTGAAGGTTCAGATACGCAGTATTTT.

This rearrangement joins TRBV10-3 to TRBJ2-7; possible D gene TRBD2, 5 bases. The germline gives CDR1 ENHRY, CDR2 SYGVKD. V was pared by 8 bases and J by 7 bases, with 15 bases between. CDR3 length equals 12 residues. The chain's CDR3 is CAIGRASGEQYF. DNA for the CDR3: TGTGCCATCGGACGGGCCTCGGGAGAGCAGTACTTC.

This clone has more than one count but fewer than ten. The chain recombines TRBV10-3 with TRBJ1-2; a possible D gene is TRBD1 (5 bases). Trimming took 4 bases from V and 7 from J, leaving 16 bases between them. The CDR3 has 14 residues. The germline V gene encodes CDR1 ENHRY and CDR2 SYGVKD. CDR3 DNA sequence: TGTGCCATCAGTGTGAGTCAGGGCATCGGTGGCTACACCTTC. Residues: CAISVSQGIGGYTF.

The V gene is TRBV15, the J gene TRBJ2-1; D is unresolved. Germline V CDR1 and CDR2: LNHNV, YYDKDF (reference sequence). The germline V and J ends were trimmed by 3 bases and 5 bases, with 11 bases remaining between them. The length of the CDR3 is 14 residues. The CDR3 reads CATSSYPNDNEQFF. CDR3 coding DNA: TGTGCCACCAGCAGTTATCCAAATGACAATGAGCAGTTCTTC.

This chain uses TRBV7-2 with TRBJ2-1; 14 nucleotides align to TRBD2. Germline-derived CDR1 and CDR2 are SGHTA and FQGNSA. The CDR3 sequence is 16 residues long. Trimming at V came to 4 bases and at J to 8 bases, leaving 7 bases not matched to a gene. DNA of the CDR3: TGTGCCAGCAGCTGGCTAGGGACTAGCGGGAGCCATGAGCAGTTCTTC. Amino acid sequence: CASSWLGTSGSHEQFF.

The chain uses TRBV7-8 and TRBJ2-1; 9 bases match TRBD1. Germline-derived CDR1 and CDR2 are SGHVS and FQNEAQ. The CDR3 spans 15 residues. V gave up 5 bases and J gave up 4 bases; unmatched junction bases: 6. The CDR3 coding sequence is TGTGCCAGCAGCCCGGGACAGGGATGGTACAATGAGCAGTTCTTC. Amino acid sequence: CASSPGQGWYNEQFF.

V usage is TRBV28 and J usage is TRBJ1-5; D might be TRBD1 (5 bases). The V and J ends lost 8 bases and 7 bases respectively, with 15 bases between them. Germline V CDR1 and CDR2: MDHEN, SYDVKM. This CDR3 has 13 amino acids. The CDR3 DNA follows: TGTGCCAGCCATTCCAGGGTGGGCCAGCCCCAGCATTTT. As protein: CASHSRVGQPQHF. The variable domain in full, completed from reference TRBV28 and TRBJ1-5, reads DVKVTQSSRYLVKRTGEKVFLECVQDMDHENMFWYRQDPGLGLRLIYFSYDVKMKEKGDIPEGYSVSREKKERFSLILESASTNQTSMYLCASHSRVGQPQHFGDGTRLSIL.

The genes are TRBV27 and TRBJ2-7; the match to TRBD1 covers 9 bases. This CDR3 is 17 amino acids long. Losses at the gene ends were 3 bases for V and 3 bases for J; bases not matched to a gene: 12. Germline V gene lookup returns CDR1 MNHEY and CDR2 SMNVEV (reference sequence). CDR3 coding DNA: TGTGCCAGCAGTTTCCCCCAAACCGGGACAGGGCACTACGAGCAGTACTTC. Translating gives CASSFPQTGTGHYEQYF.

The chain is built from TRBV15 and TRBJ2-7; D is possibly TRBD1 or TRBD2 (5 bases each). Germline V gene sequence: CDR1 LNHNV, CDR2 YYDKDF (reference sequence). The CDR3 covers 14 residues. Trimming pared 5 bases from V and 3 bases from J, leaving 14 bases between. In DNA, the CDR3 is TGTGCCACCAGCTCTCCGGGGCTCCTCTACGAGCAGTACTTC. It specifies CATSSPGLLYEQYF.

The chain joins TRBV7-8 to TRBJ2-2; the D call may be TRBD1 or TRBD2 (5 bases each). Germline-derived CDR1 and CDR2 are SGHVS and FQNEAQ. The CDR3 runs 17 residues. V was cut by 1 base and J by 0 bases, with 12 bases left in between. The CDR3 protein is CASSLVFEGSNTGELFF. DNA of the CDR3: TGTGCCAGCAGCTTAGTCTTCGAGGGGTCGAACACCGGGGAGCTGTTTTTT.

The V gene is TRBV7-7, the J gene TRBJ1-3; no reliable D call. Germline CDR1 and CDR2: SSHAT and FNYEAQ (reference sequence). V was trimmed by 2 bases and J by 4 bases, leaving 6 bases between them. The CDR3 extends over 13 amino acids. In DNA form, the CDR3 reads TGTGCCAGCAGCTTACAGAACGGAAACACCATATATTTT. Translating gives CASSLQNGNTIYF.

The J gene is TRBJ2-7, the V gene TRBV5-8; no clear D gene. V dropped 4 bases and J dropped 3 bases, with 2 bases sitting between them. The V gene's germline CDR1 is SGHTS and CDR2 YDEGEE. The CDR3 covers 10 residues. CDR3 coding DNA: TGTGCCAGCAGCGGCTACGAGCAGTACTTC. Encoded protein: CASSGYEQYF.

Notes on this clone: Within the sample, other DNA sequences also encode this same CDR3. The gene calls are TRBV18 and TRBJ1-2, with TRBD1 matching 7 bases. The V segment lost 4 bases and the J segment 4 bases; nucleotides outside the gene matches: 9. CDR1 and CDR2 from the germline V gene are KGHSH and LQKENI. CDR3 length: 15 residues. The DNA for the CDR3 is TGTGCCAGCTCACTTGGCCAGGGGGGGGCCTATGGCTACACCTTC. This translates into CASSLGQGGAYGYTF.

The V gene is TRBV7-3, the J gene TRBJ2-1; no clear D. The germline gives CDR1 SGHTA, CDR2 FQGTGA. This CDR3 comprises 12 residues. Between the trimmed V and J ends, which lost 5 bases and 9 bases, there was a span of 11 bases. CDR3 protein: CASSALGGEQFF. The CDR3 DNA is TGTGCCAGCAGCGCCCTCGGTGGTGAGCAGTTCTTC.

The chain employs TRBV4-1 and TRBJ1-1; no clear D gene. Trimming took off 1 base at V and 1 base at J, with 7 bases between the two ends. The CDR3 is 14 residues long. Germline values: CDR1 MGHRA, CDR2 YSYEKL. The DNA of the CDR3 is TGCGCCAGCAGCCAAGCGCGACAGAACACTGAAGCTTTCTTT. It translates to CASSQARQNTEAFF.

The chain uses TRBV19 and TRBJ2-3, with D possibly TRBD1 on 6 matching bases. Trimming pared 4 bases from V and 2 bases from J, leaving 25 bases between. This CDR3 is built from 19 residues. Germline V gene data show CDR1 as LNHDA and CDR2 as SQIVND (reference sequence). The CDR3 DNA follows: TGTGCCAGTAGTAGTCGATCCTCCTTGACAGGTCTCCTCACAGATACGCAGTATTTT. Amino acids: CASSSRSSLTGLLTDTQYF.

The rearrangement uses TRBV6-6 and TRBJ1-1; no firm D call. V was trimmed by 5 bases and J by 4 bases, leaving 14 bases between them. The CDR3 is 14 amino acids. Germline CDR1 and CDR2: MNHNY and SVGAGI (reference sequence). CDR3: CASSATPSRTEAFF. The CDR3 DNA is TGTGCCAGCAGTGCAACACCGAGTCGCACTGAAGCTTTCTTT.

This clone was picked up one time. The chain employs TRBV5-1 and TRBJ2-5; D remains ambiguous. V lost 6 bases to trimming and J lost 1 base, with 16 bases between them. Germline V gene sequence: CDR1 SGHRS, CDR2 YFSETQ. This CDR3 has 15 amino acids. CDR3 residues: CASKSLPGPQETQYF. The CDR3 DNA reads as TGCGCCAGCAAGTCCCTCCCAGGCCCCCAAGAGACCCAGTACTTC.

V usage is TRBV6-5 and J usage is TRBJ1-2; TRBD1 matches at 10 bases. The CDR3 runs 15 residues. Germline CDR1 and CDR2: MNHEY and SVGAGI. The V gene end was trimmed by 6 bases and the J gene end by 7 bases; junction bases not matched to a gene: 11. CDR3 sequence reads: CASSRLRQGARGYTF. CDR3 DNA sequence: TGTGCCAGCAGCCGATTAAGACAGGGGGCGCGTGGCTACACCTTC.

This chain uses TRBV27 with TRBJ2-5, with D maybe TRBD1 (5 bases). Trimming took 7 bases from V and 7 from J, leaving 13 bases between them. Germline CDR1 and CDR2: MNHEY and SMNVEV (reference sequence). The CDR3 is 12 amino acids. The chain's CDR3 is CASNGARGTQYF. CDR3 nucleotides: TGTGCCAGCAATGGGGCCCGAGGGACCCAGTACTTC.

The chain combines TRBV15 with TRBJ2-1; TRBD2 aligns across 8 bases. The CDR3 has 15 residues. The germline V gene has CDR1 LNHNV and CDR2 YYDKDF (reference sequence). J gave up 9 bases and V 0 bases, and 7 bases lay outside the gene matches. As DNA, the CDR3 is TGTGCCACCAGCAGAGATCTGCGGGAGGCGGGTGAGCAGTTCTTC. Translation gives CATSRDLREAGEQFF.

The chain employs TRBV6-1 and TRBJ2-7; 9 bases are a match to TRBD2. Germline-derived CDR1 and CDR2 are MNHNS and SASEGT. Losses at the gene ends were 8 bases for V and 0 bases for J; bases not matched to a gene: 5. The CDR3 runs 14 residues. The CDR3 nucleotides are TGTGCCAGCTCGCTAGCGGGGTTCTCCTACGAGCAGTACTTC. Protein sequence: CASSLAGFSYEQYF.

The chain has TRBV7-3 and TRBJ2-1; tentatively, D is TRBD1 (5 bases). Trimming took off 3 bases at V and 9 bases at J, with 15 bases between the two ends. This CDR3 comprises 14 residues. The germline V gene has CDR1 SGHTA and CDR2 FQGTGA. CDR3 sequence: CASSFLRDQGEQFF. In nucleotides, the CDR3 is TGTGCCAGCAGCTTCCTACGTGACCAGGGTGAGCAGTTCTTC.

This chain joins TRBV9 and TRBJ1-1; TRBD1 aligns across 8 bases. The CDR3 is 22 amino acids. V shed 4 bases, J shed 3 bases, and the junction held 29 bases outside the gene matches. CDR1 SGDLS and CDR2 YYNGEE come from the germline V gene. For the CDR3, the DNA is TGTGCCAGCAGCCCCCGATCCGGAGGGACCTGGCAGGGGGCGACCTTGGACACTGAAGCTTTCTTT. Amino acids: CASSPRSGGTWQGATLDTEAFF. The full variable domain, rest sourced from reference TRBV9 and TRBJ1-1, is DSGVTQTPKHLITATGQRVTLRCSPRSGDLSVYWYQQSLDQGLQFLIQYYNGEERAKGNILERFSAQQFPDLHSELNLSSLELGDSALYFCASSPRSGGTWQGATLDTEAFFGQGTRLTVV.

The chain combines TRBV10-3 with TRBJ2-1, with 10 nucleotides matching TRBD1. The CDR3 loop spans 15 amino acids. Germline V CDR1 and CDR2: ENHRY, SYGVKD. With V trimmed by 3 bases and J by 6 bases, 5 bases remained unmatched. The CDR3 loop is CAISDLGQGVNEQFF. CDR3 sequence (DNA): TGTGCCATCAGTGACCTCGGACAGGGGGTCAATGAGCAGTTCTTC.

The table lists this clone with a count of one. The rearrangement links TRBV29-1 to TRBJ1-6, with TRBD1 matching 9 bases. The V gene's germline CDR1 is SQVTM and CDR2 ANQGSEA. The CDR3 is 12 amino acids. V lost 4 bases to trimming and J lost 8 bases; unmatched junction nucleotides: 0. Here the CDR3 reads CSVGDRDSPLHF. CDR3 coding DNA: TGCAGCGTTGGGGACAGGGATTCACCCCTCCACTTT.

The J gene is TRBJ2-1, the V gene TRBV6-6; 7 positions agree with TRBD2. Germline lookup yields CDR1 MNHNY and CDR2 SVGAGI (reference sequence). Unmatched junction bases numbered 4, after V lost 0 bases and J lost 5 bases. The CDR3 extends over 15 amino acids. CDR3 amino acids: CASSYSAGVNNEQFF. In DNA, the CDR3 is TGTGCCAGCAGTTACTCGGCGGGAGTTAACAATGAGCAGTTCTTC.

The genes are TRBV11-2 and TRBJ1-1, with D uncertain. The CDR3 has 12 amino acids. Germline V lookup: CDR1 SGHAT, CDR2 FQNNGV. The germline V and J ends were trimmed by 5 bases and 6 bases, with 10 bases remaining between them. The CDR3 here is CASSVGMAEAFF. DNA of the CDR3: TGTGCCAGCAGCGTGGGGATGGCTGAAGCTTTCTTT. The complete variable domain, with remaining parts taken from reference TRBV11-2 and TRBJ1-1, reads EAGVAQSPRYKIIEKRQSVAFWCNPISGHATLYWYQQILGQGPKLLIQFQNNGVVDDSQLPKDRFSAERLKGVDSTLKIQPAKLEDSAVYLCASSVGMAEAFFGQGTRLTVV.

This sequence joins TRBV5-1 and TRBJ2-3; D may correspond to TRBD1 or TRBD2 (5 bases each). The V end was cut by 4 bases, the J end by 4 bases, with 16 bases between. Germline CDR1 is SGHRS and CDR2 is YFSETQ. The CDR3 totals 15 residues. This chain's CDR3 is CASSLGEIQADTQYF. CDR3 nucleotides: TGCGCCAGCAGCCTGGGGGAGATTCAGGCAGATACGCAGTATTTT.

The DNA of the CDR3 is TGTGCCAGCAGCCCCGCGGAGGGGGGTAGCAATCAGCCCCAGCATTTT. Translation gives CASSPAEGGSNQPQHF. V and J are TRBV7-6 and TRBJ1-5; perhaps TRBD1 as D (6 bases). V was trimmed by 5 bases and J by 0 bases, leaving 14 bases between them. The length of the CDR3 is 16 residues. Germline V CDR1 and CDR2: SGHVS, FNYEAQ.

Concerning this clone itself: The same CDR3 also results from other DNA sequences found in this sample. The chain has TRBV20-1 and TRBJ2-7; D unresolved. The CDR3 totals 11 residues. Between the trimmed V and J ends, which lost 3 bases and 3 bases, there was a span of 6 bases. The germline gives CDR1 DFQATT, CDR2 SNEGSKA (reference sequence). The CDR3, as DNA: TGCAGTGCTAGGCCTAGCTACGAGCAGTACTTC. Protein: CSARPSYEQYF.

The chain links TRBV15 to TRBJ1-1; unclear D gene. The germline V gene has CDR1 LNHNV and CDR2 YYDKDF (reference sequence). Trimming shortened V by 0 bases and J by 4 bases, and 21 bases separated the two germline ends. The CDR3 contains 18 residues. CDR3 amino acids: CATSRDPDGSPLSTEAFF. The CDR3 DNA follows: TGTGCCACCAGCAGAGACCCGGACGGTAGCCCCTTGAGCACTGAAGCTTTCTTT.